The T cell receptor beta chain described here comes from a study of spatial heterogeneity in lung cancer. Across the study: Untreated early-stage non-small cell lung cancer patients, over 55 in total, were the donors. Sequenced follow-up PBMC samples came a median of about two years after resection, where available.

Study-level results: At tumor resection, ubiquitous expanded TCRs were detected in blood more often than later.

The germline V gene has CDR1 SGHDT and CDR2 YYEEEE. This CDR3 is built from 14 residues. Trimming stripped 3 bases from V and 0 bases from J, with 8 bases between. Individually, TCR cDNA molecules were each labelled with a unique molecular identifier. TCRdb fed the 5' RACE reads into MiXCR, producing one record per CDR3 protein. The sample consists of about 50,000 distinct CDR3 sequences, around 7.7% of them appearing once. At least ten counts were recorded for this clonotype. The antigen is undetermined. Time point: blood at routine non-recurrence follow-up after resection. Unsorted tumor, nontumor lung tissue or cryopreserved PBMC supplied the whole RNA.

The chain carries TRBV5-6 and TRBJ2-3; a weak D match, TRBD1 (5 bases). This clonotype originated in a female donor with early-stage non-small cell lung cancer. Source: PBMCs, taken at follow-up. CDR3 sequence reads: CASSYQGSTDTQYF. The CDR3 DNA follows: TGTGCCAGCAGCTACCAGGGAAGCACAGATACGCAGTATTTT.